This TCR beta chain was identified during a study of PD-L1 blockade in urothelial cancer. Measured with immunoSEQ multiplex PCR; TCRdb has only the in-frame clones, and not every one. The repertoire holds about 91,000 clones, around nine tenths seen once, with approximately 9% in the top ten. Per germline, CDR1 MNHEY and CDR2 SMNVEV (reference sequence). The length of the CDR3 is 16 residues. V lost 4 bases to trimming and J lost 4 bases; unmatched junction nucleotides: 12. The clonotype originates from a man in his sixties with urothelial cancer. V gene TRBV27 combines with J gene TRBJ1-2, with 7 bases that match TRBD1. This material consisted of PBMCs, taken around atezolizumab (anti-PD-L1) treatment. CDR3 amino acids: CASSSQLQGLGYGYTF. The CDR3 DNA follows: TGTGCCAGCAGTTCCCAGTTACAGGGGCTAGGCTATGGCTACACCTTC.